Shown below are 16 T cell receptor beta chains from a single sample sequenced in a study of STAT3 mutations in large granular lymphocyte leukemia. These TCRs' antigens remain unknown. Assay: immunoSEQ multiplex PCR; the TCRdb copy retains only in-frame clones and omits some. The table has roughly 9,400 clones, roughly 90% seen once. Study-level findings and limits: Every T-cell large granular lymphocyte leukemia patient had at least one immunodominant TCR beta clonotype.

Sequencing was performed on peripheral blood mononuclear cells. The receptors were gathered from a man in his sixties with T-cell large granular lymphocyte leukemia. Some clones in this sample may be carry-over from other donors' samples.

The chain links TRBV7-2 to TRBJ2-7; D gene uncertain. Germline V lookup: CDR1 SGHTA, CDR2 FQGNSA. The CDR3 spans 15 residues. Trimming stripped 6 bases from V and 5 bases from J, with 20 bases between. DNA of the CDR3: TGTGCCAGCAGTCAGGCCGGTGGTGCGAGAAACGAGCAGTACTTC. Translating it yields CASSQAGGARNEQYF.

This chain links TRBV9 with TRBJ2-7; TRBD2 matches 9 bases. With 0 bases clipped from V and 0 bases from J, the junction kept 4 bases outside the gene matches. The CDR3 runs to 16 residues. Germline V gene sequence: CDR1 SGDLS, CDR2 YYNGEE. The CDR3 loop is CASSVGLADSSYEQYF. DNA for the CDR3: TGTGCCAGCAGCGTAGGACTAGCGGACAGCTCCTACGAGCAGTACTTC.

The V and J genes are TRBV7-2 and TRBJ2-1; no clear D gene. Germline V gene lookup returns CDR1 SGHTA and CDR2 FQGNSA. The ends were cut back, 3 bases at V and 0 bases at J, with 9 bases in the middle. CDR3 length: 15 amino acids. CDR3 amino acids: CASSFGPTSYNEQFF. The CDR3 bases are TGTGCCAGCAGCTTCGGACCGACCTCCTACAATGAGCAGTTCTTC.

The V and J genes are TRBV5-4 and TRBJ1-1; possible D gene TRBD1, 6 bases. V was trimmed by 2 bases and J by 8 bases, leaving 13 bases between them. The germline V gene has CDR1 SGHNT and CDR2 YYREEE (reference sequence). There are 13 residues in the CDR3. Here the CDR3 reads CASSFARGEEAFF. Written as DNA, the CDR3 is TGTGCCAGCAGCTTTGCGAGGGGGGAGGAAGCTTTCTTT.

The chain joins TRBV7-9 to TRBJ2-1; 10 positions match TRBD2. Germline CDR1 is SEHNR and CDR2 is FQNEAQ (reference sequence). V gave up 0 bases and J gave up 3 bases; unmatched junction bases: 2. CDR3 length equals 16 residues. CDR3 DNA: TGTGCCAGCAGCTTAGCGCTAGCGGGAGTCTACAATGAGCAGTTCTTC. This codes for CASSLALAGVYNEQFF.

This sequence joins TRBV29-1 and TRBJ1-1; D not resolved. This CDR3 has 15 residues. Germline CDR1 and CDR2: SQVTM and ANQGSEA. V was shortened by 0 bases and J by 11 bases, with 22 bases between the two germline ends. CDR3 region: CSVEDLLLTSGVAFF. The CDR3 DNA sequence: TGCAGCGTTGAAGATCTCCTACTGACGAGTGGTGTGGCTTTCTTT. Drawing the rest from reference TRBV29-1 and TRBJ1-1, the complete variable domain is SAVISQKPSRDICQRGTSLTIQCQVDSQVTMMFWYRQQPGQSLTLIATANQGSEATYESGFVIDKFPISRPNLTFSTLTVSNMSPEDSSIYLCSVEDLLLTSGVAFFGQGTRLTVV.

The rearrangement links TRBV20-1 to TRBJ2-6, with D unclear. V was shortened by 6 bases and J by 1 base, with 1 base between the two germline ends. The CDR3 is 11 residues long. Germline CDR1 reads DFQATT; CDR2 reads SNEGSKA (reference sequence). The CDR3 sequence is CSASGANVLTF. Written as DNA, the CDR3 is TGCAGTGCATCTGGGGCCAACGTCCTGACTTTC.

J is TRBJ2-2 and V is TRBV7-3, with D hard to call. Germline assignment: CDR1 SGHTA and CDR2 FQGTGA. Trimming shortened V by 4 bases and J by 0 bases, and 0 bases separated the two germline ends. The CDR3 spans 12 residues. In nucleotides, the CDR3 is TGTGCCAGCAGCTCGAACACCGGGGAGCTGTTTTTT. Encoded protein: CASSSNTGELFF.

The chain uses TRBV27 and TRBJ2-7; 9 nucleotides agree with TRBD2. This CDR3 region has 15 residues. The junction had 5 bases not matched to a gene; V was cut back by 5 bases and J by 0 bases. CDR1 is MNHEY and CDR2 is SMNVEV in the germline V gene (reference sequence). CDR3 in amino acids: CASSRISGSSYEQYF. The CDR3 nucleotides read TGTGCCAGCAGTAGGATTAGCGGGAGCTCCTACGAGCAGTACTTC.

This clone has only one observation. The gene calls are TRBV2 and TRBJ2-7, with D tentatively TRBD1 (6 bases). V was pared by 9 bases and J by 3 bases, with 9 bases between. The CDR3 is 11 residues long. In germline, CDR1 is SNHLY, CDR2 FYNNEI. The CDR3 DNA reads TGTGCCAGTGGACAGTTCTACGAGCAGTACTTC. Its protein is CASGQFYEQYF.

V is TRBV20-1 and J is TRBJ2-3, with TRBD2 as a possible D gene (6 bases). Germline assignment: CDR1 DFQATT and CDR2 SNEGSKA (reference sequence). The CDR3 covers 11 residues. The CDR3: CGGLATDTQYF. CDR3 nucleotides: TGCGGGGGACTCGCAACAGATACGCAGTATTTT.

The V and J genes are TRBV10-2 and TRBJ2-7, with D maybe TRBD2 (6 bases). V was shortened by 0 bases and J by 8 bases, with 26 bases between the two germline ends. The CDR3 has 18 amino acids. CDR1 is WSHSY and CDR2 is SAAADI in the germline V gene. CDR3 in amino acids: CASSESPYRDLADVQQYF. DNA of the CDR3: TGCGCCAGCAGTGAGTCACCCTACCGGGACTTAGCCGACGTTCAGCAGTACTTC.

The chain recombines TRBV19 with TRBJ2-3, with D perhaps given as TRBD1 or TRBD2 (5 bases each). This CDR3 comprises 15 residues. The V end lost 1 base, the J end lost 4 bases, and 12 bases lay between the germline ends. CDR1 and CDR2 (germline): LNHDA, SQIVND (reference sequence). DNA for the CDR3: TGTGCCAGTAGTATAGGAGGGGCGGCTGCAGATACGCAGTATTTT. It codes for CASSIGGAAADTQYF.

The chain links TRBV18 to TRBJ2-5; D may correspond to TRBD1 or TRBD2 (6 bases each). The CDR3 runs to 15 residues. Germline V lookup: CDR1 KGHSH, CDR2 LQKENI. V lost 5 bases, J lost 2 bases, and 15 bases lay in between. The CDR3 DNA reads TGTGCCAGCTCAGCCCTAGGAGGGGGTCAAGAGACCCAGTACTTC. This translates into CASSALGGGQETQYF. Full variable domain (remainder filled in from reference TRBV18 and TRBJ2-5): NAGVMQNPRHLVRRRGQEARLRCSPMKGHSHVYWYRQLPEEGLKFMVYLQKENIIDESGMPKERFSAEFPKEGPSILRIQQVVRGDSAAYFCASSALGGGQETQYFGPGTRLLVL.

The chain links TRBV29-1 to TRBJ2-7; D may be TRBD1 (6 bases). CDR1 is SQVTM and CDR2 is ANQGSEA in the germline V gene. Between the trimmed V and J ends, which lost 0 bases and 3 bases, there was a span of 9 bases. CDR3 length: 13 residues. The CDR3 is CSVEDVQGYEQYF. In nucleotides, the CDR3 is TGCAGCGTTGAAGACGTACAGGGCTACGAGCAGTACTTC.

The chain links TRBV7-3 to TRBJ1-1; weak D call: TRBD1 (6 bases). Trimming shortened V by 5 bases and J by 3 bases, and 19 bases separated the two germline ends. The CDR3 totals 16 residues. CDR1 is SGHTA, CDR2 FQGTGA, per germline. CDR3 amino acids: CASSHGQSRPDTEAFF. The CDR3 DNA follows: TGTGCCAGCAGCCACGGACAGTCGCGACCGGACACTGAAGCTTTCTTT.